This TCR beta chain was captured in a study of T cells in women clearing cervical HPV infection. About the study: Cases were women with histologically confirmed HPV16-related CIN3 or worse, including a couple of invasive cancers. Cases' blood sampling followed lesion detection by median around 150 days (90 to 200). Study observations and caveats: TRBV6-7 relative abundance averaged 0.11% in cases and 0.15% to 0.2% in controls. Timing of associations relative to infection is unclear; T-cell subsets were not isolated.

With regard to this clone: What it binds is not known. The read ends 3 residues early relative to the CDR3; the germline J gene fills the gap.

V was trimmed by 0 bases and J by 0 bases, leaving 12 bases between them. This CDR3 region has 16 residues. CDR1 and CDR2 (germline): SNHLY, FYNNEI. Generated by immunoSEQ multiplex PCR, the TCRdb table keeps only in-frame clones and is missing some. The repertoire table contains approximately 35,000 clones. The TCR sequence derives from a woman between 18 and 69 years old with a cervical HPV16 infection that either progressed to CIN3+ or cleared (not recorded which). Sequencing was done on a sample of blood buffy coat. The chain has TRBV2 and TRBJ2-7; D is perhaps TRBD2 (6 bases). CDR3 sequence: CASSEAEGLLSYEQYF. The DNA read from the CDR3 is TGTGCCAGCAGTGAAGCGGAGGGCCTTCTCTCCTACGAG.